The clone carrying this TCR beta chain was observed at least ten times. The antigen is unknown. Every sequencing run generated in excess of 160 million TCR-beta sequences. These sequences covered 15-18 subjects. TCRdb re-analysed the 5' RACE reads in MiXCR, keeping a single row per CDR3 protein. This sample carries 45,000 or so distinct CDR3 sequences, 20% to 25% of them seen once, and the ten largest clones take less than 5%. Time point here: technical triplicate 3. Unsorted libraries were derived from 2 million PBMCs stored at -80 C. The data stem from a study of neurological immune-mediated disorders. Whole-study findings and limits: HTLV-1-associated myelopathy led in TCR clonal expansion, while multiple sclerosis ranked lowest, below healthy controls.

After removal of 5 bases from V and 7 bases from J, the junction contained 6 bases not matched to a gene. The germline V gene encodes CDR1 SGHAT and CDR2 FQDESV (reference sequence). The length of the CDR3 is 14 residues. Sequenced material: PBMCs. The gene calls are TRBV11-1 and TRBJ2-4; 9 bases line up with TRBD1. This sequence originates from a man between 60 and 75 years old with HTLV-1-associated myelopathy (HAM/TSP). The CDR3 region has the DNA TGTGCCAGCAGCGGGGACAGGGTAGGGAACATTCAGTACTTC. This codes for CASSGDRVGNIQYF. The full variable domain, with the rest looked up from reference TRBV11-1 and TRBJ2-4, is EAEVAQSPRYKITEKSQAVAFWCDPISGHATLYWYRQILGQGPELLVQFQDESVVDDSQLPKDRFSAERLKGVDSTLKIQPAELGDSAMYLCASSGDRVGNIQYFGAGTRLSVL.